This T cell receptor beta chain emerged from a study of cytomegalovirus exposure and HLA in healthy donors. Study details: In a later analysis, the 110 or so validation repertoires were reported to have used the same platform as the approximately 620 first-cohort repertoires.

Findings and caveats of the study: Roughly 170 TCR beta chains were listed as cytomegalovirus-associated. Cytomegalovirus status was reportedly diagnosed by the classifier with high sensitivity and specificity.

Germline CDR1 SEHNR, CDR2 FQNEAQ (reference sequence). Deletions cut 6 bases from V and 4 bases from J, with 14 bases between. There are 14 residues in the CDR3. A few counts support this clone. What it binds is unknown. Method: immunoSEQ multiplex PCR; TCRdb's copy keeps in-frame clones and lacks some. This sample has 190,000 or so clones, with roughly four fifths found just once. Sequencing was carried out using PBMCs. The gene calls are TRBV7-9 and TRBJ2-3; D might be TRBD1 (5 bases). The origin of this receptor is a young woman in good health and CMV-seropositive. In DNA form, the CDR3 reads TGTGCCAGCAGGGGAAGGGGTGGCGCAGATACGCAGTATTTT. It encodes CASRGRGGADTQYF. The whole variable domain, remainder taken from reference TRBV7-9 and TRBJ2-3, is DTGVSQNPRHKITKRGQNVTFRCDPISEHNRLYWYRQTLGQGPEFLTYFQNEAQLEKSRLLSDRFSAERPKGSFSTLEIQRTEQGDSAMYLCASRGRGGADTQYFGPGTRLTVL.